Below are 26 T cell receptor beta chains sequenced from a single sample in a study of blood T cell repertoires in COVID-19. Sequenced by immunoSEQ multiplex PCR; TCRdb stores in-frame clones only, minus some. This sample has about 220,000 clones, with about four fifths found just once. Sequenced sample: PBMCs or T cells enriched from blood (not recorded which). Source of these receptors: a woman aged 60-75 years who had recovered from COVID-19.

This clone was seen only once. The chain couples TRBV5-6 to TRBJ2-5, with 7 positions matching TRBD2. Trimming took 4 bases from V and 2 from J; bases not matched to a gene: 14. The germline gives CDR1 SGHDT, CDR2 YYEEEE. The CDR3 has 17 residues. CDR3 nucleotides: TGTGCCAGCAGCGCCTGGAGGGCTAGCGGCACACAAGAGACCCAGTACTTC. Amino acid sequence: CASSAWRASGTQETQYF.

The chain links TRBV19 to TRBJ2-1; possible D gene TRBD1, 6 bases. CDR1 and CDR2 (germline): LNHDA, SQIVND (reference sequence). The CDR3 runs 14 residues. Trimming cost V 2 bases and J 4 bases, with 9 bases left between them. CDR3 nucleotide sequence: TGTGCCAGTAGTATAAGACAGGATTACAATGAGCAGTTCTTC. Translation: CASSIRQDYNEQFF.

This chain connects TRBV19 to TRBJ1-3; 8 nucleotides line up with TRBD1. The CDR3 is 17 residues long. Germline loops: CDR1 LNHDA, CDR2 SQIVND (reference sequence). Losses at the gene ends were 3 bases for V and 0 bases for J; bases not matched to a gene: 7. The CDR3 spells CASSIKGQGSSGNTIYF. In DNA, the CDR3 is TGTGCCAGTAGTATCAAAGGACAGGGAAGCTCTGGAAACACCATATATTTT. Combining the CDR3 with reference TRBV19 and TRBJ1-3 gives the whole variable domain DGGITQSPKYLFRKEGQNVTLSCEQNLNHDAMYWYRQDPGQGLRLIYYSQIVNDFQKGDIAEGYSVSREKKESFPLTVTSAQKNPTAFYLCASSIKGQGSSGNTIYFGEGSWLTVV.

The chain couples TRBV7-2 to TRBJ1-2; 8 positions match TRBD1. CDR1 and CDR2 (germline): SGHTA, FQGNSA. V gave up 5 bases and J gave up 3 bases; unmatched junction bases: 5. The CDR3 totals 14 residues. CDR3 nucleotides: TGTGCCAGCAGCCCCGGACAGGGAGACTATGGCTACACCTTC. This gives the protein CASSPGQGDYGYTF.

This clone is a singleton in its sample. This chain connects TRBV5-1 to TRBJ2-3, with 8 bases aligning to TRBD2. The germline V gene has CDR1 SGHRS and CDR2 YFSETQ. With V trimmed by 4 bases and J by 2 bases, 6 bases remained unmatched. The CDR3 length is 15 residues. CDR3 residues: CASSPGGGVTDTQYF. CDR3 nucleotides: TGCGCCAGCAGCCCGGGGGGGGGCGTCACAGATACGCAGTATTTT.

This clone has only a few counts. The chain joins TRBV7-2 to TRBJ2-7, with D perhaps TRBD2 (6 bases). The V end was cut by 7 bases, the J end by 2 bases, with 12 bases between. This CDR3 spans 13 amino acids. Per the germline V gene, CDR1 is SGHTA and CDR2 is FQGNSA. The CDR3 here is CASNLGLTYEQYF. CDR3 DNA sequence: TGTGCCAGCAACCTGGGACTCACCTACGAGCAGTACTTC. Full variable domain (remainder filled in from reference TRBV7-2 and TRBJ2-7): GAGVSQSPSNKVTEKGKDVELRCDPISGHTALYWYRQSLGQGLEFLIYFQGNSAPDKSGLPSDRFSAERTGGSVSTLTIQRTQQEDSAVYLCASNLGLTYEQYFGPGTRLTVT.

The J gene is TRBJ2-1, the V gene TRBV3-1 (or the pseudogene TRBV3-2); 8 bases align to TRBD1. Unmatched junction bases numbered 4, after V lost 0 bases and J lost 3 bases. This CDR3 spans 16 amino acids. CDR1 is LGHDT, CDR2 YNNKEL, per germline (reference sequence). CDR3 DNA: TGTGCCAGCAGCCAAGATCGGGACAGGCACTACAATGAGCAGTTCTTC. This sequence encodes CASSQDRDRHYNEQFF.

The V call is TRBV13, the J call TRBJ2-7; TRBD2 is a possible D gene (5 bases). The CDR3 runs to 13 residues. V was cut by 4 bases and J by 2 bases, with 9 bases left in between. Germline-derived CDR1 and CDR2 are PRHDT and FYEKMQ (reference sequence). This chain's CDR3 is CASSSGLTYEQYF. The CDR3 DNA reads as TGTGCCAGCAGCTCGGGATTAACCTACGAGCAGTACTTC. The full variable domain, rest sourced from reference TRBV13 and TRBJ2-7, is AAGVIQSPRHLIKEKRETATLKCYPIPRHDTVYWYQQGPGQDPQFLISFYEKMQSDKGSIPDRFSAQQFSDYHSELNMSSLELGDSALYFCASSSGLTYEQYFGPGTRLTVT.

The chain is built from TRBV5-6 and TRBJ2-7; 8 bases map to TRBD2. The length of the CDR3 is 15 residues. Germline trimming cut 1 base from V and 3 bases from J; bases unmatched to any gene: 6. The germline CDR1 and CDR2 sequences are SGHDT and YYEEEE. CDR3 amino acids: CASSLLLAVSYEQYF. CDR3 sequence (DNA): TGTGCCAGCAGCTTGTTACTAGCGGTGAGCTACGAGCAGTACTTC.

The J gene is TRBJ2-2, the V gene TRBV14; TRBD2 matches 10 bases. The CDR3 has 20 residues. CDR1 is SGHDN, CDR2 FVKESK, per germline. V was pared by 0 bases and J by 0 bases, with 10 bases of the junction left unmatched. CDR3 nucleotides: TGTGCCAGCAGCCAAGATTGGCGACTAGCGGGCCTTGCGAACACCGGGGAGCTGTTTTTT. Translation gives CASSQDWRLAGLANTGELFF.

The genes are TRBV2 and TRBJ2-1; the match to TRBD2 covers 7 bases. Germline V gives CDR1 SNHLY, CDR2 FYNNEI. V dropped 2 bases and J dropped 5; count of bases not matched to a gene: 24. The CDR3 consists of 21 residues. CDR3 coding DNA: TGTGCCAGCAGTGAACCCTCGGCTGCTGACAATAGCGGGCTCCGACACAATGAGCAGTTCTTC. Translating it yields CASSEPSAADNSGLRHNEQFF.

V gene TRBV7-9 combines with J gene TRBJ1-5; D unresolved. The CDR3 spans 12 residues. V was cut by 2 bases and J by 5 bases, with 4 bases left in between. The germline gives CDR1 SEHNR, CDR2 FQNEAQ (reference sequence). CDR3: CASSLPDQPQHF. DNA for the CDR3: TGTGCCAGCAGCTTACCTGATCAGCCCCAGCATTTT.

The chain is built from TRBV12-5 and TRBJ2-1, with 10 bases fitting TRBD2. With 5 bases clipped from V and 9 bases from J, the junction kept 13 bases outside the gene matches. Germline V gene sequence: CDR1 LGHNT, CDR2 FRNRAP. The CDR3 length is 16 residues. The CDR3 DNA follows: TGTGCTAGTGGTCCCCTCATAGCGGGAGGTACGGTTGAGCAGTTCTTC. The encoded protein is CASGPLIAGGTVEQFF.

The chain carries TRBV3-1 (or the pseudogene TRBV3-2) and TRBJ2-1; the D gene is possibly TRBD2 (5 bases). Trimming removed 6 bases at V and 10 bases at J, with 19 bases between. The CDR3 has 14 amino acids. CDR1 LGHDT and CDR2 YNNKEL come from the germline V gene (reference sequence). The CDR3 spells CASSPLGDPGEQFF. The CDR3 DNA follows: TGTGCCAGCAGTCCCCTGGGCGATCCGGGGGAGCAGTTCTTC.

The chain is built from TRBV7-5 and TRBJ1-6; TRBD1 is the table's D call, not checked against the DNA. TRBV7-5 is a listed pseudogene. This CDR3 is 16 amino acids long. CDR3 nucleotide sequence: TGTGTCAGAAGCTTAGGTTTGGCACATCGGACATCACCCCTCCACTTT. Translation gives CVRSLGLAHRTSPLHF.

V is TRBV19 and J is TRBJ2-7, with 9 bases that match TRBD1. There are 13 residues in the CDR3. V was pared by 5 bases and J by 7 bases, with 6 bases of the junction left unmatched. Germline V lookup: CDR1 LNHDA, CDR2 SQIVND (reference sequence). CDR3 residues: CASSQDRGREQYF. The CDR3 DNA follows: TGTGCCAGTAGTCAGGACAGGGGCAGGGAGCAGTACTTC.

The CDR3 DNA reads as TGTGCCAGCTCACCCGAGGGACTAGAAAAGAATGAGCAGTTCTTC. Translating gives CASSPEGLEKNEQFF. This rearrangement joins TRBV18 to TRBJ2-1; 8 bases match TRBD2. This CDR3 has 15 amino acids. V trimming: 3 bases; J trimming: 7 bases; junction bases outside the gene matches: 8. The germline gives CDR1 KGHSH, CDR2 LQKENI.

This clone was recorded once. The V call is TRBV3-1 (or the pseudogene TRBV3-2), the J call TRBJ2-3; 10 nucleotides line up with TRBD2. There are 17 residues in the CDR3. The germline gives CDR1 LGHDT, CDR2 YNNKEL (reference sequence). V lost 4 bases and J lost 0; bases outside the gene matches: 7. The CDR3 protein is CASSLSGLAQSTDTQYF. CDR3 sequence (DNA): TGTGCCAGCAGCCTCTCGGGACTAGCGCAAAGCACAGATACGCAGTATTTT.

The CDR3 region has the DNA TGTGCCAGCAGCTTCTATCCTAACGCTGAAGCTTTCTTT. This gives the protein CASSFYPNAEAFF. The chain employs TRBV7-9 and TRBJ1-1; no reliable D call. V dropped 3 bases and J dropped 6 bases, with 11 bases sitting between them. Germline lookup yields CDR1 SEHNR and CDR2 FQNEAQ (reference sequence). There are 13 residues in the CDR3.

The chain has TRBV4-3 and TRBJ2-3; D perhaps matches TRBD1 (6 bases). Germline CDR1 and CDR2: LGHNA and YSLEER. Trimming left V 4 bases short and J 4 bases short, with 12 bases between. The length of the CDR3 is 14 residues. The DNA of the CDR3 is TGCGCCAGCAGCCGATCAGGGGTAGCAGATACGCAGTATTTT. Its translation: CASSRSGVADTQYF.

The chain has TRBV6-6 and TRBJ1-4, with TRBD1 matching over 7 bases. The V segment lost 7 bases and the J segment 8 bases; nucleotides outside the gene matches: 10. The germline V gene encodes CDR1 MNHNY and CDR2 SVGAGI (reference sequence). This CDR3 has 14 residues. CDR3 sequence reads: CASNSRLQGEKLFF. For the CDR3, the DNA is TGTGCCAGCAATAGCAGATTACAGGGGGAAAAACTGTTTTTT.

The chain carries TRBV6-6 and TRBJ2-2; 7 positions agree with TRBD1. This CDR3 is 16 amino acids long. Germline CDR1 and CDR2: MNHNY and SVGAGI (reference sequence). J was trimmed by 1 base and V by 2 bases; bases with no gene match: 4. The CDR3 spells CASSYRGLMNTGELFF. CDR3 DNA: TGTGCCAGCAGTTACAGGGGGCTGATGAACACCGGGGAGCTGTTTTTT.

This rearrangement joins TRBV6-5 to TRBJ2-2; TRBD1 aligns across 7 bases. The CDR3 covers 15 residues. J gave up 4 bases and V 7 bases, and 9 bases lay outside the gene matches. In germline, CDR1 is MNHEY, CDR2 SVGAGI. The chain's CDR3 is CASTPSGQVTGELFF. Written as DNA, the CDR3 is TGTGCCAGCACCCCCAGTGGACAGGTCACCGGGGAGCTGTTTTTT.

This rearrangement joins TRBV19 to TRBJ1-5, with D maybe TRBD1 (6 bases). The CDR3 totals 18 residues. The germline V gene has CDR1 LNHDA and CDR2 SQIVND (reference sequence). V was cut by 2 bases and J by 0 bases, with 17 bases left in between. The chain's CDR3 is CASSIYGQQAYSNQPQHF. In nucleotides, the CDR3 is TGTGCCAGTAGTATATACGGACAGCAAGCTTATAGCAATCAGCCCCAGCATTTT.

The chain recombines TRBV6-1 with TRBJ1-6; D remains unclear. The CDR3 runs 18 residues. Trimming stripped 2 bases from V and 0 bases from J, with 14 bases between. The germline V gene has CDR1 MNHNS and CDR2 SASEGT. CDR3: CASSEFFRGSSYNSPLHF. The CDR3 DNA reads as TGTGCCAGCAGTGAATTTTTTCGGGGTAGCTCCTATAATTCACCCCTCCACTTT.

This rearrangement joins TRBV29-1 to TRBJ2-5; D is perhaps TRBD2 (5 bases). CDR3 length equals 12 residues. Germline loops: CDR1 SQVTM, CDR2 ANQGSEA. V was pared by 3 bases and J by 5 bases, with 10 bases between. The CDR3 coding sequence is TGCAGCGTTGACGGCGCGGGCGAGACCCAGTACTTC. This translates into CSVDGAGETQYF.